This TCR beta chain is drawn from a study of CD8+ T cells in alopecia areata. V was clipped by 4 bases and J by 4 bases, with 13 bases between them. The length of the CDR3 is 14 residues. CDR1 and CDR2 (germline): WSHSY, SAAADI. RNA was extracted and reverse transcribed into cDNA as the sequencing template. The protocol was immunoSEQ multiplex PCR, while the TCRdb copy is restricted to in-frame clones and leaves out a portion. The repertoire holds about 140,000 clones, with about 60% as singletons. Whole-study results and caveats: Sharing of TCRs across patients appeared less clear than in mice, possibly for HLA-related reasons. Relative to normal scalp, lesional scalp, especially alopecia totalis/universalis, showed higher clonality.

Notes on this clone: Its antigen is unknown.

Sequenced sample: CD4+ T cells sorted from blood. The chain has TRBV10-2 and TRBJ1-2; D is possibly TRBD1 (5 bases). The sequence was obtained from a human donor in good health. The CDR3 coding sequence is TGCGCCAGCAGTGTCCCAGGGATCCTCTATGGCTACACCTTC. Translation: CASSVPGILYGYTF.